This T cell receptor beta chain was obtained from a study of regulatory T cells in long-lasting Graves disease. Arm-PCR of CDR3 regions and iRepertoire HTBI primers were the basis on which TCR beta libraries were built. Each CDR3 protein is one row after TCRdb ran MiXCR on the multiplex PCR reads. The sample holds about 540,000 distinct CDR3 sequences, roughly 14% seen once. The CDR3 is 15 amino acids. CDR1 and CDR2 (germline): SGHRS, YFSETQ. Trimming stripped 0 bases from V and 2 bases from J, with 12 bases between. Many counts were recorded for this clonotype. Time point in this sample: newly diagnosed GD, antithyroid drugs for less than 3 months. PBMCs provided the RNA from which the TCR library was made. Diagnoses of Graves' disease were made by American Thyroid Association guidelines. Separately, the same data were catalogued under a study of T cells in Graves' hyperthyroidism and ophthalmopathy. That report adds: Primed by the HTBI set, a first-round RT-PCR was run on the TCR CDR3.

The sequencing used peripheral blood mononuclear cells (PBMCs), collected at new diagnosis, from a patient treated with antithyroid drugs. The source is a man between 25 and 39 years old with Graves disease. The genes are TRBV5-1 and TRBJ2-7; D is perhaps TRBD2 (5 bases). The CDR3 DNA follows: TGCGCCAGCAGCTTGGAGGTTAGCGCGACCTACGAGCAGTACTTC. The encoded protein is CASSLEVSATYEQYF.